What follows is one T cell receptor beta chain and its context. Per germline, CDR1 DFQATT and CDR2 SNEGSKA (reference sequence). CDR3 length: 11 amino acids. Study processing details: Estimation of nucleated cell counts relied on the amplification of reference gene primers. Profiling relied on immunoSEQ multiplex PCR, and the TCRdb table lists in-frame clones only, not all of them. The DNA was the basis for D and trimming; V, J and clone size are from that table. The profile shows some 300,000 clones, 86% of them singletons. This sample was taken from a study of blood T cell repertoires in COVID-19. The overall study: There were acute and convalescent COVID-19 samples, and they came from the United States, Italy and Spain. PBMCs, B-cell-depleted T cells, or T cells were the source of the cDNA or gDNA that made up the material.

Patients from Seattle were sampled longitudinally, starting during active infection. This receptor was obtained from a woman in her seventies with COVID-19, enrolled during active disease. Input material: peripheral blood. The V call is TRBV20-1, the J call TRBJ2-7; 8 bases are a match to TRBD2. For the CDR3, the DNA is TGCGTCGGGGCGGGGGGAAACGAGCAGTACTTC. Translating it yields CVGAGGNEQYF.